This T cell receptor (beta chain) was found in a study of OX40 agonist ivuxolimab in advanced cancers. Overall study results and limits: CD8+ T cells were the subset that, on average, had more expanded clones than CD4+.

Remarks on this clone: The antigen remains undetermined.

TCRdb's table, derived via immunoSEQ multiplex PCR, lists solely in-frame clones and lacks some. The sample includes tens of thousands of clones, roughly 86% of them seen just once. Germline V CDR1 and CDR2: MGHRA, YSYEKL. The V end lost 1 base, the J end lost 2 bases, and 12 bases lay between the germline ends. This CDR3 has 15 amino acids. If patients had autoimmune disease history or systemic immunosuppression, they were excluded. The sequenced sample was CD4+ or CD8+ T cells sorted from blood, obtained in a trial of the OX40 agonist ivuxolimab. V is TRBV4-1 and J is TRBJ2-7; the D gene is possibly TRBD2 (6 bases). This TCR was recovered from an adult with an advanced solid tumor such as melanoma, head and neck, liver or kidney cancer. CDR3 nucleotide sequence: TGCGCCAGCAGCCAAGCCACTAGCCGGCCCTACGAGCAGTACTTC. Its protein product is CASSQATSRPYEQYF.